The subject of this entry is one T cell receptor beta chain. What it binds is not known. This sample stems from a study of Tregs in tolerant kidney transplant recipients. CDR1 is MNHEY, CDR2 SVGAGI, per germline. The CDR3 sequence is 11 residues long. The ends were cut back, 10 bases at V and 9 bases at J, with 13 bases in the middle. The method was immunoSEQ multiplex PCR; TCRdb's version includes in-frame clones alone and lacks a portion of them. The sample includes some 69,000 clones, 84% of them seen just once. General study results and limits: Tregs expanded with activated donor B cells seemed most donor-specific. The small number of patients limits these findings pending further validation. No direct test of biological reproducibility was done here.

CD4+CD25+CD127- Tregs, CD4+CD25- non-Tregs, CD4 and CD8 cells were sorted. The chain uses TRBV6-5 and TRBJ2-1, with unresolved D. Material for sequencing was CD4+ T cells from blood. This TCR was sampled from a human donor in good health. DNA for the CDR3: TGTGCCACCCGGAAGGTGGCTGAGCAGTTCTTC. It yields the protein CATRKVAEQFF.